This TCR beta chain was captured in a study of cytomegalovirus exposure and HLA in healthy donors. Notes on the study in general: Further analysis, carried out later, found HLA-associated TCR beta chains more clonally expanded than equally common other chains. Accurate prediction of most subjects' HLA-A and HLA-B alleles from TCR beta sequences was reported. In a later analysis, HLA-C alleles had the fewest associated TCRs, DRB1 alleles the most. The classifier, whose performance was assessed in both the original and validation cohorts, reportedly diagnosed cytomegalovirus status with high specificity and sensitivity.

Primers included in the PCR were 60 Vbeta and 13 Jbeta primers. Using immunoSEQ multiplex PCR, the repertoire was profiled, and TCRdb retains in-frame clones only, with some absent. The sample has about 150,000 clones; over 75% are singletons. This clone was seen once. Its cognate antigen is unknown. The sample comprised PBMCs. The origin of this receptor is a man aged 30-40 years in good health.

CDR3 in DNA: TGTGCCTGGAGTACAGGAATGAACACTGAAGCTTTCTTT. Encoded protein: CAWSTGMNTEAFF. V gene TRBV30 combines with J gene TRBJ1-1, with D tentatively TRBD1 (5 bases). V was pared by 2 bases and J by 0 bases, with 7 bases between. In germline, CDR1 is GTSNPN, CDR2 SVGIG (reference sequence). The CDR3 loop spans 13 amino acids.